The 32 T cell receptor beta chains in this list originate from one sample, sequenced in a study of cytomegalovirus exposure and HLA in healthy donors (dated by TCRdb to about 2017). Libraries were made using the immunoSEQ multiplex PCR assay. Imported from immuneACCESS, the table was reduced by TCRdb to in-frame sequences with V and J called. These copies leave out some clones; in studies compared against another copy, an unresolved V gene accounts for under half, and the cause of the remainder is not known. For this sample the table gives about 220,000 clones, of which about 93% were detected only once. The ten largest make up around 1% of the sample. Sequencing was carried out using PBMCs. These receptors came from a woman between 18 and 29 years old in good health and CMV-seronegative.

In its sample, this clone was seen many times. The rearrangement joins TRBV7-9 to TRBJ2-7; TRBD1 might be the D (5 bases). V was pared by 5 bases and J by 5 bases, with 16 bases between. The germline CDR1 and CDR2 sequences are SEHNR and FQNEAQ (reference sequence). The CDR3 has 14 amino acids. The CDR3 spells CASSPGAGGHEQYF. In DNA form, the CDR3 reads TGTGCCAGCAGCCCTGGGGCAGGCGGTCACGAGCAGTACTTC.

In its sample, this clone was seen once. The chain links TRBV6-5 to TRBJ2-5; unclear D gene. V lost 5 bases and J lost 5, with 6 bases in between. From germline, CDR1 is MNHEY and CDR2 SVGAGI. The CDR3 has 11 amino acids. The CDR3 DNA sequence: TGTGCCAGCAGTAACGGGGAGACCCAGTACTTC. This sequence encodes CASSNGETQYF.

This chain uses TRBV6-5 with TRBJ2-1; D is perhaps TRBD2 (6 bases). CDR3 size: 15 residues. The germline V gene encodes CDR1 MNHEY and CDR2 SVGAGI. Trimming took 6 bases from V and 0 from J, leaving 12 bases between them. CDR3 loop: CASRGGSVSYNEQFF. The CDR3 DNA sequence: TGTGCCAGCAGGGGAGGTAGTGTCTCCTACAATGAGCAGTTCTTC.

The chain is built from TRBV29-1 and TRBJ1-1; D unclear. Germline lookup yields CDR1 SQVTM and CDR2 ANQGSEA. Trimming shortened V by 1 base and J by 3 bases, and 15 bases separated the two germline ends. The CDR3 runs to 15 residues. The CDR3 DNA follows: TGCAGCGTTGAAGGGACTTCGAGTCGGGACACTGAAGCTTTCTTT. This codes for CSVEGTSSRDTEAFF.

This chain links TRBV30 with TRBJ1-3, with 8 bases aligning to TRBD1. Germline V lookup: CDR1 GTSNPN, CDR2 SVGIG (reference sequence). The trim removed 0 bases at V and 2 bases at J, leaving 0 bases unmatched. The CDR3 covers 14 residues. The CDR3 is CAWSVTGAGNTIYF. CDR3 DNA: TGTGCCTGGAGTGTGACAGGGGCTGGAAACACCATATATTTT.

The genes are TRBV11-2 and TRBJ2-6, with unresolved D. Germline CDR1 SGHAT, CDR2 FQNNGV. The CDR3 covers 16 residues. V was trimmed by 0 bases and J by 0 bases, leaving 6 bases between them. The DNA of the CDR3 is TGTGCCAGCAGCTTAGATGCGGTCTCTGGGGCCAACGTCCTGACTTTC. Encoded protein: CASSLDAVSGANVLTF.

The chain links TRBV7-8 to TRBJ2-7; D is ambiguous. The CDR3 totals 15 residues. Germline V gene sequence: CDR1 SGHVS, CDR2 FQNEAQ. Trimming pared 0 bases from V and 1 base from J, leaving 10 bases between. The CDR3 reads CASSLAFGPSYEQYF. The CDR3 DNA reads as TGTGCCAGCAGCTTAGCGTTTGGGCCATCCTACGAGCAGTACTTC. The complete variable domain, with remaining parts taken from reference TRBV7-8 and TRBJ2-7, reads GAGVSQSPRYKVAKRGQDVALRCDPISGHVSLFWYQQALGQGPEFLTYFQNEAQLDKSGLPSDRFFAERPEGSVSTLKIQRTQQEDSAVYLCASSLAFGPSYEQYFGPGTRLTVT.

V usage is TRBV5-1 and J usage is TRBJ2-2, with 7 bases fitting TRBD1. The CDR3 loop spans 16 amino acids. After removal of 4 bases from V and 7 bases from J, the junction contained 13 bases not matched to a gene. Germline assignment: CDR1 SGHRS and CDR2 YFSETQ. CDR3 amino acids: CASSHRTGDSVGELFF. The CDR3 nucleotides are TGCGCCAGCAGCCATAGGACAGGAGATTCCGTCGGGGAGCTGTTTTTT.

V and J are TRBV2 and TRBJ1-1, with a tentative D call TRBD1 (6 bases). The CDR3 covers 13 residues. V was pared by 6 bases and J by 6 bases, with 14 bases between. Looked up from germline, CDR1 is SNHLY and CDR2 is FYNNEI. The CDR3 DNA is TGTGCCAGCAGACGACAGGAACCCCCTGAAGCTTTCTTT. It translates to CASRRQEPPEAFF. The full variable domain, completed using reference TRBV2 and TRBJ1-1, is EPEVTQTPSHQVTQMGQEVILRCVPISNHLYFYWYRQILGQKVEFLVSFYNNEISEKSEIFDDQFSVERPDGSNFTLKIRSTKLEDSAMYFCASRRQEPPEAFFGQGTRLTVV.

V usage is TRBV28 and J usage is TRBJ1-3; possibly TRBD1 for D (5 bases). The CDR3 consists of 17 residues. The V end lost 5 bases, the J end lost 0 bases, and 17 bases lay between the germline ends. CDR1 and CDR2 from the germline V gene are MDHEN and SYDVKM. The CDR3: CASSPAGRTFSGNTIYF. DNA of the CDR3: TGTGCCAGCAGTCCAGCGGGACGCACATTCTCTGGAAACACCATATATTTT.

The CDR3 loop is CASSQGERATQYF. CDR3 bases: TGTGCCAGCAGCCAGGGGGAGCGGGCGACCCAGTACTTC. The chain combines TRBV7-6 with TRBJ2-5; maybe TRBD1 (7 bases). Trimming left V 5 bases short and J 7 bases short, with 14 bases between. CDR1 SGHVS and CDR2 FNYEAQ come from the germline V gene. The length of the CDR3 is 13 residues.

V is TRBV7-9 and J is TRBJ2-1; 8 bases are shared with TRBD2. Germline V gene data show CDR1 as SEHNR and CDR2 as FQNEAQ (reference sequence). J lost 5 bases, V lost 0 bases, and 6 bases had no gene match. The CDR3 runs 16 residues. This chain's CDR3 is CASSLAQVAGHNEQFF. CDR3 nucleotide sequence: TGTGCCAGCAGCTTAGCGCAAGTAGCGGGGCACAATGAGCAGTTCTTC. Using reference TRBV7-9 and TRBJ2-1 for the parts outside the CDR3, the full variable domain is DTGVSQNPRHKITKRGQNVTFRCDPISEHNRLYWYRQTLGQGPEFLTYFQNEAQLEKSRLLSDRFSAERPKGSFSTLEIQRTEQGDSAMYLCASSLAQVAGHNEQFFGPGTRLTVL.

A note on this clone: The identical CDR3 is also encoded by other nucleotide sequences in the sample. The chain carries TRBV20-1 and TRBJ2-5; the D gene is possibly TRBD1 (6 bases). The germline gives CDR1 DFQATT, CDR2 SNEGSKA (reference sequence). This CDR3 region has 11 residues. V lost 5 bases to trimming and J lost 2 bases, with 6 bases between them. DNA of the CDR3: TGCAGTGCTGACAGGCAAGAGACCCAGTACTTC. This gives the protein CSADRQETQYF.

The chain carries TRBV5-1 and TRBJ2-3, with D possibly being TRBD2 (6 bases). Germline-derived CDR1 and CDR2 are SGHRS and YFSETQ. The V and J ends lost 0 bases and 2 bases respectively, with 16 bases between them. This CDR3 region has 17 residues. The CDR3 DNA reads TGCGCCAGCAGCTTGGCCGTACGCGCGGGATCCACAGATACGCAGTATTTT. This sequence encodes CASSLAVRAGSTDTQYF.

CDR3 bases: TGTGCCAGCAGCTTAGCCCCCCTCTCCCCGGGACTAGCGGGAGTTGAGCAGTACTTC. It translates to CASSLAPLSPGLAGVEQYF. J is TRBJ2-7 and V is TRBV11-2, with 14 bases lining up with TRBD2. Losses at the gene ends were 1 base for V and 7 bases for J; bases not matched to a gene: 15. Germline lookup yields CDR1 SGHAT and CDR2 FQNNGV. This CDR3 spans 19 amino acids.

The chain is built from TRBV11-1 and TRBJ2-1; 7 positions match TRBD2. In germline, CDR1 is SGHAT, CDR2 FQDESV (reference sequence). The CDR3 loop spans 14 amino acids. V dropped 1 base and J dropped 7; count of bases not matched to a gene: 4. The CDR3 protein is CASSLVLAENEQFF. CDR3 nucleotide sequence: TGTGCCAGCAGCTTAGTTCTAGCGGAAAATGAGCAGTTCTTC.

This chain uses TRBV5-6 with TRBJ2-5; D is uncertain. The CDR3 is made up of 14 amino acids. Trimming stripped 2 bases from V and 0 bases from J, with 8 bases between. From germline, CDR1 is SGHDT and CDR2 YYEEEE. The CDR3 spells CASSLTEYQETQYF. CDR3 DNA sequence: TGTGCCAGCAGCTTAACAGAGTACCAAGAGACCCAGTACTTC.

This chain joins TRBV5-6 and TRBJ1-2; D remains ambiguous. CDR1 and CDR2 (germline): SGHDT, YYEEEE. This CDR3 has 16 amino acids. Deletions cut 0 bases from V and 3 bases from J, with 15 bases between. CDR3 region: CASSLESGSGDYGYTF. The CDR3 DNA follows: TGTGCCAGCAGCTTGGAGTCCGGGAGCGGAGACTATGGCTACACCTTC.

The DNA of the CDR3 is TGTGCCAGCACCCCTGGAGGAGCTAACTATGGCTACACCTTC. It specifies CASTPGGANYGYTF. The rearrangement uses TRBV25-1 and TRBJ1-2; D is undetermined. The CDR3 sequence is 14 residues long. V lost 7 bases and J 0 bases, leaving 12 bases between the germline ends. Germline CDR1 reads MGHDK; CDR2 reads SYGVNS.

The V gene is TRBV7-9, the J gene TRBJ1-4; tentatively, D is TRBD1 (6 bases). Germline loops: CDR1 SEHNR, CDR2 FQNEAQ (reference sequence). V lost 0 bases and J lost 7, with 12 bases in between. The CDR3 loop spans 15 amino acids. The chain's CDR3 is CASSLAGADGEKLFF. The CDR3 DNA follows: TGTGCCAGCAGCTTAGCGGGGGCGGACGGTGAAAAACTGTTTTTT.

The chain combines TRBV27 with TRBJ1-2; D may be TRBD1 (6 bases). The CDR3 spans 15 residues. Germline CDR1 reads MNHEY; CDR2 reads SMNVEV (reference sequence). Deletions cut 5 bases from V and 7 bases from J, with 20 bases between. CDR3 residues: CASSPAAQGLRGYTF. DNA of the CDR3: TGTGCCAGCAGTCCAGCCGCACAGGGTTTGCGTGGCTACACCTTC.

In this sample, this clone turned up a few times. The J gene is TRBJ1-1, the V gene TRBV19; D is uncertain. This CDR3 has 13 amino acids. From germline, CDR1 is LNHDA and CDR2 SQIVND (reference sequence). The germline V and J ends were trimmed by 5 bases and 1 base, with 8 bases remaining between them. The CDR3 reads CASSGRRNTEAFF. The CDR3 region has the DNA TGTGCCAGTAGTGGTCGGAGGAACACTGAAGCTTTCTTT.

This rearrangement joins TRBV11-3 to TRBJ2-4; no firm D call. CDR1 is SGHNT and CDR2 is YENEEA in the germline V gene. The CDR3 loop spans 16 amino acids. V was clipped by 2 bases and J by 1 base, with 12 bases between them. The CDR3 DNA follows: TGTGCCAGCAGCTTATACTCTACCTTGGCCAAAAACATTCAGTACTTC. Residues: CASSLYSTLAKNIQYF.

The J gene is TRBJ1-1, the V gene TRBV19; no clear D. Germline values: CDR1 LNHDA, CDR2 SQIVND (reference sequence). V gave up 3 bases and J gave up 6 bases, with 8 bases separating them. The CDR3 totals 12 residues. CDR3 loop: CASSMLGPEAFF. The CDR3 region has the DNA TGTGCCAGTAGTATGTTGGGCCCTGAAGCTTTCTTT. Using reference TRBV19 and TRBJ1-1 for the parts outside the CDR3, the full variable domain is DGGITQSPKYLFRKEGQNVTLSCEQNLNHDAMYWYRQDPGQGLRLIYYSQIVNDFQKGDIAEGYSVSREKKESFPLTVTSAQKNPTAFYLCASSMLGPEAFFGQGTRLTVV.

This clone appeared a few times. The V and J genes are TRBV9 and TRBJ2-1, with TRBD2 matching over 7 bases. CDR1 and CDR2 from the germline V gene are SGDLS and YYNGEE. The CDR3 covers 16 residues. The J segment lost 7 bases and the V segment lost 3 bases, leaving 13 bases of the junction unmatched. This CDR3 is CASSDPMGGWYNEQFF. CDR3 DNA: TGTGCCAGCAGCGACCCTATGGGGGGGTGGTATAATGAGCAGTTCTTC.

This chain links TRBV5-6 with TRBJ1-2; D unclear. V was pared by 5 bases and J by 4 bases, with 18 bases between. The CDR3 runs to 15 residues. Germline V CDR1 and CDR2: SGHDT, YYEEEE. CDR3 region: CASRGWAPFPYGYTF. CDR3 nucleotides: TGTGCCAGCAGGGGCTGGGCCCCCTTCCCCTATGGCTACACCTTC.

This clone appeared a single time. The V and J genes are TRBV29-1 and TRBJ2-3; TRBD2 aligns across 9 bases. Trimming removed 1 base from V and 1 base from J; junction bases left unmatched: 6. The germline V gene has CDR1 SQVTM and CDR2 ANQGSEA. The CDR3 contains 16 residues. The chain's CDR3 is CSVEGREGQGTDTQYF. The CDR3 DNA sequence: TGCAGCGTTGAAGGGCGGGAGGGCCAGGGCACAGATACGCAGTATTTT.

In its sample, this clone was seen a few times. The J gene is TRBJ1-2, the V gene TRBV2; D remains unclear. Trimming pared 0 bases from V and 8 bases from J, leaving 13 bases between. The V gene's germline CDR1 is SNHLY and CDR2 FYNNEI. The CDR3 spans 14 residues. CDR3 sequence: CASSEAGQVGGYTF. The CDR3 nucleotides read TGTGCCAGCAGTGAAGCTGGGCAGGTTGGCGGCTACACCTTC.

V gene TRBV5-1 combines with J gene TRBJ1-1; no clear D gene. This CDR3 is built from 13 residues. Between the trimmed V and J ends, which lost 4 bases and 4 bases, there was a span of 11 bases. Germline CDR1 SGHRS, CDR2 YFSETQ. For the CDR3, the DNA is TGCGCCAGCAGCCCTCCGGAGAGCACTGAAGCTTTCTTT. The encoded protein is CASSPPESTEAFF.

The J gene is TRBJ2-3, the V gene TRBV19, with TRBD2 matching over 12 bases. This CDR3 is built from 16 residues. V dropped 6 bases and J dropped 5; count of bases not matched to a gene: 9. Germline V gene sequence: CDR1 LNHDA, CDR2 SQIVND (reference sequence). CDR3 nucleotides: TGTGCCAGTAGCCGCACTAGCGGGAGGCTGAGAGATACGCAGTATTTT. It yields the protein CASSRTSGRLRDTQYF.

CDR3 nucleotides: TGCGCCAGCAGTACGGTGCTCAGGGGTAAGGATACGCAGTATTTT. Protein sequence: CASSTVLRGKDTQYF. This chain connects TRBV10-2 to TRBJ2-3, with D maybe TRBD1 (6 bases). Germline CDR1 WSHSY, CDR2 SAAADI. Trimming pared 5 bases from V and 6 bases from J, leaving 18 bases between. This CDR3 has 15 amino acids.

The chain combines TRBV7-3 with TRBJ2-2; D is possibly TRBD1 (6 bases). The germline gives CDR1 SGHTA, CDR2 FQGTGA. The V and J ends lost 3 bases and 6 bases respectively, with 8 bases between them. CDR3 length: 13 amino acids. In nucleotides, the CDR3 is TGTGCCAGCAGCTTTACAGGGTCCGGGGAGCTGTTTTTT. It yields the protein CASSFTGSGELFF.